Listed below are T cell receptor beta chains from one sample, sequenced in a study of T cells after yellow fever vaccination. TCRdb called the 5' RACE reads again in MiXCR, with one record for every CDR3 protein. Among about 210,000 distinct CDR3 sequences listed, 3.2% were seen once. This sample comprised CD4+ T cells sorted from PBMCs, obtained 10 days after the yellow fever booster vaccination. These receptors were collected from a man younger than 30 who received the YFV17D yellow fever vaccine. The CDR3 runs from the conserved cysteine through the conserved F or W. Each record gives: clone size, D gene, V gene, J gene, CDR3 DNA, CDR3 protein. D genes are given only for firm matches. Where a row states a size, it is once, few, many or the class of an expanded clone; other rows omit it.

size: NA
D: NA
V: TRBV6-7
J: TRBJ1-1
DNA: TGTGCCAGCATCGGACCGCCTATGAACACTGAAGCTTTCTTT
CDR3: CASIGPPMNTEAFF

size: few
D: TRBD2
V: TRBV30
J: TRBJ2-3
DNA: TGTGCCTGGTCGACTAGCGGGGGTACCGGTACGCAGTATTTT
CDR3: CAWSTSGGTGTQYF

size: many
D: NA
V: TRBV5-1
J: TRBJ1-1
DNA: TGCGCCAGCAGCCCCGGGGATATCGGAAGAACTGAAGCTTTCTTT
CDR3: CASSPGDIGRTEAFF

size: NA
D: NA
V: TRBV18
J: TRBJ2-3
DNA: TGTGCCAGCTCACCAGCCCCGGGCACAGATACGCAGTATTTT
CDR3: CASSPAPGTDTQYF

size: NA
D: NA
V: TRBV7-3
J: TRBJ1-6
DNA: TGTGCCAGCAGCAAGGGCGGTCACTATAATTCACCCCTCCACTTT
CDR3: CASSKGGHYNSPLHF

size: many
D: NA
V: TRBV12-3/TRBV12-4
J: TRBJ1-1
DNA: TGTGCCAGCAGAAGGCGAATGAACACTGAAGCTTTCTTT
CDR3: CASRRRMNTEAFF

size: many
D: NA
V: TRBV7-2
J: TRBJ1-2
DNA: TGTGCCAGCAGCTTAGGCCGGTTGGATGGCTACACCTTC
CDR3: CASSLGRLDGYTF

size: many
D: NA
V: TRBV20-1
J: TRBJ1-4
DNA: TGCAGTGCTAGAGATGAGGCGTGGGCAGAAGAAAAACTGTTTTTT
CDR3: CSARDEAWAEEKLFF

size: NA
D: NA
V: TRBV6-1
J: TRBJ1-6
DNA: TGTGCCAGCAGTGAAAGCGGTGCCAATTCACCCCTCCACTTT
CDR3: CASSESGANSPLHF

size: NA
D: NA
V: TRBV24-1
J: TRBJ1-5
DNA: TGTGCCACCAGCCCGGGGGTGACAAGCAATCAGCCCCAGCATTTT
CDR3: CATSPGVTSNQPQHF

size: few
D: NA
V: TRBV2
J: TRBJ2-3
DNA: TGTGCCAGCAGCAGGGCCCCGAGAGGTACGCAGTATTTT
CDR3: CASSRAPRGTQYF